A selection of T cell receptor beta chains follows, all from one sample in a study of T cell repertoires in cytomegalovirus infection. From the reads, TCRdb called clonotypes with MiXCR, one entry per CDR3 protein. Of about 300,000 distinct CDR3 sequences listed, roughly a tenth are singletons. Sequenced material: PBMCs. The receptors derive from a human donor in good health (CMV status not recorded). Some clones in this sample may be carry-over from other donors' samples. CDR3s include the opening cysteine and the closing phenylalanine or tryptophan. D genes are given only for firm matches. A clone size is listed for some rows: how often the clone was seen (once, few, many), or a class if it is expanded.

CDR3 protein: CSVKRTTLGTEAFF
CDR3 DNA: TGCAGCGTTAAACGAACCACCCTGGGCACTGAAGCTTTCTTT
clone size: many
J gene: TRBJ1-1
CDR3 length: 14
D gene: -
V gene: TRBV29-1

CDR3 protein: CATSAYRVDGYTF
CDR3 DNA: TGTGCCACCAGCGCCTACAGGGTAGATGGCTACACCTTC
clone size: many
J gene: TRBJ1-2
CDR3 length: 13
D gene: -
V gene: TRBV15

CDR3 protein: CASSQSRATQETQYF
CDR3 DNA: TGTGCCAGCAGCCAATCCCGGGCTACTCAAGAGACCCAGTACTTC
clone size: many
J gene: TRBJ2-5
CDR3 length: 15
D gene: -
V gene: TRBV7-9

CDR3 protein: CASSQEGGTQYF
CDR3 DNA: TGTGCCAGCAGCCAAGAGGGTGGTACGCAGTATTTT
clone size: few
J gene: TRBJ2-3
CDR3 length: 12
D gene: -
V gene: TRBV4-2

CDR3 protein: CSALRKETQYF
CDR3 DNA: TGCAGTGCCCTTAGAAAAGAGACCCAGTACTTC
clone size: -
J gene: TRBJ2-5
CDR3 length: 11
D gene: -
V gene: TRBV20-1

CDR3 protein: CSARETGVNSPLHF
CDR3 DNA: TGCAGTGCTAGAGAAACAGGGGTTAATTCACCCCTCCACTTT
clone size: -
J gene: TRBJ1-6
CDR3 length: 14
D gene: TRBD1
V gene: TRBV20-1

CDR3 protein: CASSLRGIETQYF
CDR3 DNA: TGTGCCAGCTCTCTGAGGGGTATAGAGACCCAGTACTTC
clone size: many
J gene: TRBJ2-5
CDR3 length: 13
D gene: -
V gene: TRBV7-2

CDR3 protein: CASSVGVGAREKLFF
CDR3 DNA: TGTGCCAGCAGCGTAGGTGTTGGGGCTCGCGAAAAACTGTTTTTT
clone size: -
J gene: TRBJ1-4
CDR3 length: 15
D gene: -
V gene: TRBV9

CDR3 protein: CASSTGPETQYF
CDR3 DNA: TGTGCCAGCAGTACCGGCCCGGAGACCCAGTACTTC
clone size: -
J gene: TRBJ2-5
CDR3 length: 12
D gene: -
V gene: TRBV12-3/TRBV12-4

CDR3 protein: CAISQISGANVLTF
CDR3 DNA: TGTGCCATCAGCCAGATCTCTGGGGCCAACGTCCTGACTTTC
clone size: -
J gene: TRBJ2-6
CDR3 length: 14
D gene: -
V gene: TRBV10-3